A single sample gave rise to the 8 T cell receptor beta chains below, sequenced in a study of blood T cell repertoires in COVID-19. TCRdb keeps only in-frame clones here, not all; method: immunoSEQ multiplex PCR. This sample yields under 20,000 clones, of which about 88% are seen a single time; 20% to 25% belongs to the top ten. Source material: peripheral blood. These receptors came from a man aged 55 to 70 with acute or convalescent COVID-19.

The chain couples TRBV28 to TRBJ1-2, with D perhaps matching TRBD1 (6 bases). Trimming took 5 bases from V and 4 from J, leaving 11 bases between them. CDR3 length: 13 amino acids. CDR1 is MDHEN and CDR2 is SYDVKM in the germline V gene. CDR3 nucleotides: TGTGCCAGCAGTACAGGGACGGGCTATGGCTACACCTTC. Residues: CASSTGTGYGYTF.

This clone was counted between two and nine times. The CDR3 bases are TGTGCCAGCAGCGCCCTTCCGACAGGGTTGGACGGGGAGCTGTTTTTT. Its protein is CASSALPTGLDGELFF. This rearrangement joins TRBV9 to TRBJ2-2; 7 positions match TRBD1. After removal of 3 bases from V and 7 bases from J, the junction contained 12 bases not matched to a gene. Germline V gene data show CDR1 as SGDLS and CDR2 as YYNGEE. The CDR3 is 16 residues long.

This clone was detected only once. The chain links TRBV7-2 to TRBJ2-1; 14 bases line up with TRBD2. Germline CDR1 SGHTA, CDR2 FQGNSA. V shed 7 bases and J 0 bases; nucleotides not matched to a gene: 8. The CDR3 is 18 amino acids. The CDR3 bases are TGTGCCAGCACCCAGAGGACTAGCGGGAGGAGCTCCTACAATGAGCAGTTCTTC. It is translated as CASTQRTSGRSSYNEQFF.

The chain uses TRBV28 and TRBJ2-5; D might be TRBD1 (5 bases). This CDR3 has 14 residues. V was trimmed by 5 bases and J by 5 bases, leaving 15 bases between them. Germline V gives CDR1 MDHEN, CDR2 SYDVKM. Here the CDR3 reads CASSIQGSRETQYF. The CDR3 bases are TGTGCCAGCAGTATCCAGGGTAGTCGGGAGACCCAGTACTTC. The full variable domain, its missing parts supplied by reference TRBV28 and TRBJ2-5, is DVKVTQSSRYLVKRTGEKVFLECVQDMDHENMFWYRQDPGLGLRLIYFSYDVKMKEKGDIPEGYSVSREKKERFSLILESASTNQTSMYLCASSIQGSRETQYFGPGTRLLVL.

The J gene is TRBJ1-1, the V gene TRBV10-2, with 9 bases matching TRBD1. V shed 5 bases and J 7 bases; nucleotides not matched to a gene: 5. From germline, CDR1 is WSHSY and CDR2 SAAADI. This CDR3 comprises 13 residues. CDR3 DNA sequence: TGCGCCAGCAGTTCCACAGGGGGCGATGAAGCTTTCTTT. Translating gives CASSSTGGDEAFF.

The chain combines TRBV6-5 with TRBJ1-5, with D possibly TRBD1 on 5 matching bases. Germline CDR1 and CDR2: MNHEY and SVGAGI. The CDR3 length is 14 residues. V was clipped by 4 bases and J by 1 base, with 8 bases between them. CDR3 nucleotide sequence: TGTGCCAGCAGTTCGACAGAGAGCAATCAGCCCCAGCATTTT. This translates into CASSSTESNQPQHF.

This chain connects TRBV20-1 to TRBJ2-5, with a weak D call TRBD1 (5 bases). The ends were cut back, 7 bases at V and 2 bases at J, with 8 bases in the middle. The CDR3 contains 11 residues. The germline gives CDR1 DFQATT, CDR2 SNEGSKA (reference sequence). The CDR3 spells CSGRTQETQYF. For the CDR3, the DNA is TGCAGTGGGCGGACACAAGAGACCCAGTACTTC.

This chain connects TRBV19 to TRBJ2-1; no reliable D call. V lost 4 bases and J lost 0, with 7 bases in between. The length of the CDR3 is 14 residues. CDR1 and CDR2 (germline): LNHDA, SQIVND (reference sequence). For the CDR3, the DNA is TGTGCCAGTAGTACCTACTTCTCCTACAATGAGCAGTTCTTC. Its translation is CASSTYFSYNEQFF. Together with reference TRBV19 and TRBJ2-1, the CDR3 gives the full variable domain: DGGITQSPKYLFRKEGQNVTLSCEQNLNHDAMYWYRQDPGQGLRLIYYSQIVNDFQKGDIAEGYSVSREKKESFPLTVTSAQKNPTAFYLCASSTYFSYNEQFFGPGTRLTVL.